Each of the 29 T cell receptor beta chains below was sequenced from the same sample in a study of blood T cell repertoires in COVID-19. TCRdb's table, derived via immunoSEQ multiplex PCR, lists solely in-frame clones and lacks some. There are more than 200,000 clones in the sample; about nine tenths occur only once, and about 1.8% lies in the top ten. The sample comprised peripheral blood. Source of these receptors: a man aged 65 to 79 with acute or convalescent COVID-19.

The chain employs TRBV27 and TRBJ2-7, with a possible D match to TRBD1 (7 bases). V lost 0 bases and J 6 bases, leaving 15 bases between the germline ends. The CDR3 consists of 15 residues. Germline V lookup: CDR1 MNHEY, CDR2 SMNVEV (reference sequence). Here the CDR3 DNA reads TGTGCCAGCAGTTTATCGGCCAGGGGGGCGTCCGAGCAGTACTTC. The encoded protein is CASSLSARGASEQYF.

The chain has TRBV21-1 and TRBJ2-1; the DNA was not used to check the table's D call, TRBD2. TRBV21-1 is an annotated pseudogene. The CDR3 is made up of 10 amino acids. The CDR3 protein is CASSTPWQFF. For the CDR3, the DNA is TGTGCCAGCAGCACCCCTTGGCAGTTCTTC.

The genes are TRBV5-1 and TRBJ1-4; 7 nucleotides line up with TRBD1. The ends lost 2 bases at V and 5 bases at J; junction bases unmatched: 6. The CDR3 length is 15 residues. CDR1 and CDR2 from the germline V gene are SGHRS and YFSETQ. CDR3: CASSLVTGRNEKLFF. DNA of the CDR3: TGCGCCAGCAGCTTAGTGACAGGGCGAAATGAAAAACTGTTTTTT.

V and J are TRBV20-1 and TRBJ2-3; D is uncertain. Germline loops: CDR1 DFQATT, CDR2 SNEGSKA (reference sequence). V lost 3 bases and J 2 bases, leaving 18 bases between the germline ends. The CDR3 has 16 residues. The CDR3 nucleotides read TGCAGTGCTAGTTCTCGGCTCCGACTTAACACAGATACGCAGTATTTT. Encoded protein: CSASSRLRLNTDTQYF.

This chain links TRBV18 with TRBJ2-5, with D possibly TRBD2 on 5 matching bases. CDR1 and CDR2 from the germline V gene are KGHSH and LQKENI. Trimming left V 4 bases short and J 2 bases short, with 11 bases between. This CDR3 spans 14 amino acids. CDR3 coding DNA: TGTGCCAGCTCACTTCGCCCGGGGCAAGAGACCCAGTACTTC. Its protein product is CASSLRPGQETQYF.

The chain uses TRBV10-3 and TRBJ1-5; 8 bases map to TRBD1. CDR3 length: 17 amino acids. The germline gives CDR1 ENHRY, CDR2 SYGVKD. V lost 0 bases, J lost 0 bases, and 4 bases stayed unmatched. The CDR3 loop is CAISESIGQGSNQPQHF. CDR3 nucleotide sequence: TGTGCCATCAGTGAGTCGATTGGACAGGGTAGCAATCAGCCCCAGCATTTT.

Here the CDR3 DNA reads TGTGCCAGCAGCGGCCCCTCCAGAGGTAACTCCTACAATGAGCAGTTCTTC. Encoded protein: CASSGPSRGNSYNEQFF. This sequence joins TRBV7-2 and TRBJ2-1; D remains ambiguous. This CDR3 region has 17 residues. Trimming pared 5 bases from V and 0 bases from J, leaving 17 bases between. CDR1 is SGHTA and CDR2 is FQGNSA in the germline V gene. The full variable domain, with the rest looked up from reference TRBV7-2 and TRBJ2-1, is GAGVSQSPSNKVTEKGKDVELRCDPISGHTALYWYRQSLGQGLEFLIYFQGNSAPDKSGLPSDRFSAERTGGSVSTLTIQRTQQEDSAVYLCASSGPSRGNSYNEQFFGPGTRLTVL.

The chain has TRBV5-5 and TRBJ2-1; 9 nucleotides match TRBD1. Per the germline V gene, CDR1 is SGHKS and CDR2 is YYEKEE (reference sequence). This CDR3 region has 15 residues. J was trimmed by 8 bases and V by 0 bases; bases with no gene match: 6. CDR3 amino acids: CASSLEVTGGYEQFF. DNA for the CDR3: TGTGCCAGCAGCTTGGAAGTAACAGGGGGCTATGAGCAGTTCTTC. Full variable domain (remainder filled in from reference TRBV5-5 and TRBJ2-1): DAGVTQSPTHLIKTRGQQVTLRCSPISGHKSVSWYQQVLGQGPQFIFQYYEKEERGRGNFPDRFSARQFPNYSSELNVNALLLGDSALYLCASSLEVTGGYEQFFGPGTRLTVL.

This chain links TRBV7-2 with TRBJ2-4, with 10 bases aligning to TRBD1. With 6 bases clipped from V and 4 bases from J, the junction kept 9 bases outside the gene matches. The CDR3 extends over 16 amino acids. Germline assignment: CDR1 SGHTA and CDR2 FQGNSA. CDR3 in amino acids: CASSFQTGQGKNIQYF. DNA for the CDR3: TGTGCCAGCAGTTTCCAAACGGGACAGGGGAAAAACATTCAGTACTTC.

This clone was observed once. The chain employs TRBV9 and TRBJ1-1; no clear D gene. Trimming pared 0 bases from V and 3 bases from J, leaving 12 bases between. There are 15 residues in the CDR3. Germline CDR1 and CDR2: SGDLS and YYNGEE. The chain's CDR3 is CASSVGPGMHTEAFF. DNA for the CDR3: TGTGCCAGCAGCGTAGGGCCGGGGATGCACACTGAAGCTTTCTTT.

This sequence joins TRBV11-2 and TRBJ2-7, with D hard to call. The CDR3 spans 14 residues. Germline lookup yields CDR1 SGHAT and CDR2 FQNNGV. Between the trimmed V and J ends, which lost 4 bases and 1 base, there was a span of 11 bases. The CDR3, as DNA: TGTGCCAGCAGCTCACTGCGGCTTTCCTACGAGCAGTACTTC. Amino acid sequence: CASSSLRLSYEQYF.

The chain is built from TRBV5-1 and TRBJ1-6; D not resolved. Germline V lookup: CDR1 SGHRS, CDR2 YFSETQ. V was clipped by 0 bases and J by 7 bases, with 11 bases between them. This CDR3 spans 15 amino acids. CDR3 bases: TGCGCCAGCAGCTTGGCCTCCGGGGAGAATTCACCCCTCCACTTT. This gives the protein CASSLASGENSPLHF.

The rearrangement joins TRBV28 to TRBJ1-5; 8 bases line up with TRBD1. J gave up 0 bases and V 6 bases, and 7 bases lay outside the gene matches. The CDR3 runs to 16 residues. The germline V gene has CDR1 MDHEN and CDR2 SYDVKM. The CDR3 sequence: CASRTGGGYSNQPQHF. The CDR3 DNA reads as TGTGCCAGCAGAACAGGGGGGGGATATAGCAATCAGCCCCAGCATTTT.

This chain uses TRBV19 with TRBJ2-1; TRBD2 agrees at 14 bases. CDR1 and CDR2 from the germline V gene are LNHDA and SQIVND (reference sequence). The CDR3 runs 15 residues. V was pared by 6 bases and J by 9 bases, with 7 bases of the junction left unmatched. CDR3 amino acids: CASRRLAGGPSEQFF. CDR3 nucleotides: TGTGCCAGTAGGCGACTAGCGGGAGGGCCAAGTGAGCAGTTCTTC.

The CDR3 protein is CASSSGGLAGKETQYF. The CDR3 nucleotides are TGTGCCAGCAGCTCTGGGGGACTAGCGGGGAAAGAGACCCAGTACTTC. V and J are TRBV7-6 and TRBJ2-5; 13 positions agree with TRBD2. CDR1 and CDR2 (germline): SGHVS, FNYEAQ. The CDR3 loop spans 16 amino acids. The trim removed 4 bases at V and 3 bases at J, leaving 5 bases unmatched.

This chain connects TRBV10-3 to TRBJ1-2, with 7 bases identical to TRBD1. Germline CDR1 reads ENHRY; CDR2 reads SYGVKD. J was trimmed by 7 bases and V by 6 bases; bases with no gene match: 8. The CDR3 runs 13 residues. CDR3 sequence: CAISGDSVTGYTF. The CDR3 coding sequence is TGTGCCATCAGCGGGGACAGCGTAACTGGCTACACCTTC.

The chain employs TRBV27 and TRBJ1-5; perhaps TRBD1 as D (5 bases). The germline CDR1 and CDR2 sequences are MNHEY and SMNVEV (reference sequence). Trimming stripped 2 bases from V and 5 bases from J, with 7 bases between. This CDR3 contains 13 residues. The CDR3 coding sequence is TGTGCCAGCAGTTTAGGGGGGGATCAGCCCCAGCATTTT. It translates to CASSLGGDQPQHF.

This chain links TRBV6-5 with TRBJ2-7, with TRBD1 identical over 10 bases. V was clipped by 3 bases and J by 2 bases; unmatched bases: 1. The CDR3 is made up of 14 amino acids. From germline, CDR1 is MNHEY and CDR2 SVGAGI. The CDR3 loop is CASSYGQGAYEQYF. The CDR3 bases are TGTGCCAGCAGTTATGGACAGGGGGCCTACGAGCAGTACTTC.

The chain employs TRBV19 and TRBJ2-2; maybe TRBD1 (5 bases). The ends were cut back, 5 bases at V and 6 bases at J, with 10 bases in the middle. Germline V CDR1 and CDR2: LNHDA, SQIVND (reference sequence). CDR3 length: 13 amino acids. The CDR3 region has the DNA TGTGCCAGTAGTCTAAGGGGATCCGGGGAGCTGTTTTTT. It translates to CASSLRGSGELFF.

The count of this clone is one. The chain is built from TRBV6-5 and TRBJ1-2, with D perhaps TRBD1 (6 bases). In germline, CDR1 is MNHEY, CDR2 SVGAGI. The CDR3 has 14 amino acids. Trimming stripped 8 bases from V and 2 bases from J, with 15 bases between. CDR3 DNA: TGTGCCAGCTATAGGCAAGGGGGAAACTATGGCTACACCTTC. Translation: CASYRQGGNYGYTF.

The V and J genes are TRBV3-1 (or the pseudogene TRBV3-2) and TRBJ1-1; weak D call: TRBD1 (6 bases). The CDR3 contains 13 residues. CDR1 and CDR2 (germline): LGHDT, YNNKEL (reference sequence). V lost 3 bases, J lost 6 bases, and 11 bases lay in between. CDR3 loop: CASSQGAVAEAFF. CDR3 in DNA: TGTGCCAGCAGCCAGGGGGCTGTGGCTGAAGCTTTCTTT.

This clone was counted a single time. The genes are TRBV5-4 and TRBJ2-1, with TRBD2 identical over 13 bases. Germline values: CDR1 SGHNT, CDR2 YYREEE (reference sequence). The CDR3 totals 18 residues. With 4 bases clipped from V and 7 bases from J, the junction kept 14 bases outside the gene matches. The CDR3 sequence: CASSKMLLAGGEGNEQFF. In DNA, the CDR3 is TGTGCCAGCAGCAAAATGTTACTAGCGGGAGGGGAGGGGAATGAGCAGTTCTTC.

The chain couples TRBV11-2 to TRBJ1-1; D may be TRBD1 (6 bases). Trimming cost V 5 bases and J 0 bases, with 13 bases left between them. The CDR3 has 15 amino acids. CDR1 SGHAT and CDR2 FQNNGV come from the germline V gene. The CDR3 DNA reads TGTGCCAGCAGCCTAAATACAGGGTTGAACACTGAAGCTTTCTTT. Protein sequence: CASSLNTGLNTEAFF.

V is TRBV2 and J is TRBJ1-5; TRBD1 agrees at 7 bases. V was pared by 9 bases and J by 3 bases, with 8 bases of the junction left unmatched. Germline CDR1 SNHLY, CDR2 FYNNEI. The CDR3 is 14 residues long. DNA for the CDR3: TGTGCCAGTACAGGGGAAGGGTTCAATCAGCCCCAGCATTTT. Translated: CASTGEGFNQPQHF.

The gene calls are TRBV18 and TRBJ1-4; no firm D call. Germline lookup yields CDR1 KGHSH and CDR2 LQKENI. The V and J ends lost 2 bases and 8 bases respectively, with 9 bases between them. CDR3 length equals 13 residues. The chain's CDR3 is CASSPGGSEKLFF. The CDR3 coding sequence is TGTGCCAGCTCACCAGGTGGGAGCGAAAAACTGTTTTTT.

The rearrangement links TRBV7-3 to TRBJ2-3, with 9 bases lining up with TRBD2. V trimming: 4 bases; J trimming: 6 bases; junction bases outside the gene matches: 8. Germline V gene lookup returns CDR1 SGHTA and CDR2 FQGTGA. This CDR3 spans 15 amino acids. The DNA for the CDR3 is TGTGCCAGCAGCTCCTCGGTAGCGGGAGTGGATACGCAGTATTTT. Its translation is CASSSSVAGVDTQYF. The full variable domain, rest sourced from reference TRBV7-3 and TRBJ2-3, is GAGVSQTPSNKVTEKGKYVELRCDPISGHTALYWYRQSLGQGPEFLIYFQGTGAADDSGLPNDRFFAVRPEGSVSTLKIQRTERGDSAVYLCASSSSVAGVDTQYFGPGTRLTVL.

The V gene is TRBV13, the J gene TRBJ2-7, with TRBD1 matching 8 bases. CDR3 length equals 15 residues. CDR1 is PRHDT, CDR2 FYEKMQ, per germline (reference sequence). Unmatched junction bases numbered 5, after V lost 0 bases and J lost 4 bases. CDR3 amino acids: CASSLGRTGQYEQYF. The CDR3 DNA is TGTGCCAGCAGCTTAGGGAGGACAGGGCAATACGAGCAGTACTTC.

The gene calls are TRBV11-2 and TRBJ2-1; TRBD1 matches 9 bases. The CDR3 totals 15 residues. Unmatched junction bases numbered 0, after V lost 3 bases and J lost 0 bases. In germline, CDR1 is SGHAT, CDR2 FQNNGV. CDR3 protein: CASSLTGGSYNEQFF. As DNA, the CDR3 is TGTGCCAGCAGCTTGACAGGGGGCTCCTACAATGAGCAGTTCTTC.

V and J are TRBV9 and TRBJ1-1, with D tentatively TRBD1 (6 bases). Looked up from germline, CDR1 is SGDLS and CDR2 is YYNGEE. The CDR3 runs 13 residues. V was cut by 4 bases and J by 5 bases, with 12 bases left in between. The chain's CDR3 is CASSPDSWTEAFF. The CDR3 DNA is TGTGCCAGCAGCCCGGACAGCTGGACTGAAGCTTTCTTT.